This T cell receptor (beta chain) was sequenced for a study of vaccination and CD4 T cells after COVID-19. The CDR3 runs to 15 residues. Trimming took 0 bases from V and 3 from J; bases not matched to a gene: 1. Germline V gene sequence: CDR1 SEHNR, CDR2 FQNEAQ (reference sequence). As for time point: late sampling 161 to 241 days after vaccination in a few convalescent patients. Treatment denoted: roughly ten-day PBMC culture with coronavirus spike peptide pools or control peptides (ViraFEST assay). This clonotype was recorded a few times. What it recognizes is unknown. Scientists ran DNA taken from cultured CD4+ T cells through the Oncomine TCR Beta short-read assay for sequencing. TCRdb recomputed calls from the PCR reads with MiXCR, one row per CDR3 protein. This table holds tens of thousands of distinct CDR3 sequences, 35% to 40% found once.

The sample in question was CD4+ T cells from blood, cultured in vitro, obtained about 7 months after SARS-CoV-2 vaccination. The chain carries TRBV7-9 and TRBJ2-1, with TRBD2 matching 8 bases. This sequence was found in a human donor who had recovered from COVID-19. CDR3 residues: CASSLALAGYNEQFF. For the CDR3, the DNA is TGTGCCAGCAGCTTAGCTCTAGCGGGCTACAATGAGCAGTTCTTC.